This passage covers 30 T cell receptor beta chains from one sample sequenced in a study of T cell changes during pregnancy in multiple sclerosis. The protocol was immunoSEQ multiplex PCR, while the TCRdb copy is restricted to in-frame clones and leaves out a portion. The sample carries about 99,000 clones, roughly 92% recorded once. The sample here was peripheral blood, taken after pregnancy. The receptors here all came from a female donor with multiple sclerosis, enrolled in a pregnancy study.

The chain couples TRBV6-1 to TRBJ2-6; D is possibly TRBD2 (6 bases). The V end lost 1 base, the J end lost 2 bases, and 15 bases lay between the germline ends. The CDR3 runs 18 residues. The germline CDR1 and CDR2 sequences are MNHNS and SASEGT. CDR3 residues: CASSEEVLAFTGANVLTF. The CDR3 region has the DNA TGTGCCAGCAGTGAAGAGGTACTAGCTTTTACTGGGGCCAACGTCCTGACTTTC.

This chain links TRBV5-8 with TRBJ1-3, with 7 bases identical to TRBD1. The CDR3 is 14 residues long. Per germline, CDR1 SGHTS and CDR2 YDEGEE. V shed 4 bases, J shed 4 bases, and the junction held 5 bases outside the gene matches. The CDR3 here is CASSHRGNGNTIYF. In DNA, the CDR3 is TGTGCCAGCAGCCACAGGGGTAACGGAAACACCATATATTTT.

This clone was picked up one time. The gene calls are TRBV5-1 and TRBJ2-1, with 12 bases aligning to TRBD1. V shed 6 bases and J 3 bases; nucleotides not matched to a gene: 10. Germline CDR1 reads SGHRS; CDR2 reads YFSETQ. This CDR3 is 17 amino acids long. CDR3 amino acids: CASNRGGTGGDYNEQFF. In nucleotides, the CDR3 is TGCGCCAGCAACCGAGGGGGGACAGGGGGCGACTACAATGAGCAGTTCTTC.

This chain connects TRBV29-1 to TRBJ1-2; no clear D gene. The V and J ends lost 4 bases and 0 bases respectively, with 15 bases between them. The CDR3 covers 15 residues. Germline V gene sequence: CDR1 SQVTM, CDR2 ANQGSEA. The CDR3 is CSVVGSSGSNYGYTF. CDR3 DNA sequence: TGCAGCGTTGTCGGATCCTCAGGCTCTAACTATGGCTACACCTTC.

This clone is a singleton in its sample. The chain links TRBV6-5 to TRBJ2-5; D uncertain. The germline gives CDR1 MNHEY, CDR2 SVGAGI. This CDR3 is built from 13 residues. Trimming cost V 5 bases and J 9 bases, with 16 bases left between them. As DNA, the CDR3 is TGTGCCAGCAGTCTCCTTCCTCTCGCGGCCCAGTACTTC. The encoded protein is CASSLLPLAAQYF.

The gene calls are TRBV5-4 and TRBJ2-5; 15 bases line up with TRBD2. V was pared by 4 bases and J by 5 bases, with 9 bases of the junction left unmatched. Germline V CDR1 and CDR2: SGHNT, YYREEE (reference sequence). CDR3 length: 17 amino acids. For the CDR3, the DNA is TGTGCCAGCAGCCAAGGACTAGCGGGAGGGCCGGGTGAGACCCAGTACTTC. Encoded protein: CASSQGLAGGPGETQYF.

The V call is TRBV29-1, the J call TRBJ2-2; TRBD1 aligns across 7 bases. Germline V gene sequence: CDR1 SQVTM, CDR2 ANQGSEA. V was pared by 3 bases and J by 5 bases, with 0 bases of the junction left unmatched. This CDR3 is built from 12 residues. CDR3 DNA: TGCAGCGTTGAGGGACAGACCGGGGAGCTGTTTTTT. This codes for CSVEGQTGELFF.

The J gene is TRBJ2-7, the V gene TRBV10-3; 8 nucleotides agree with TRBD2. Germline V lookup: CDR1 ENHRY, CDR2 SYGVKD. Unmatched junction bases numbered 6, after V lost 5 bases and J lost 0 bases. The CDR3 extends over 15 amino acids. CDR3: CAISLTSASSYEQYF. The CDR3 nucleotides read TGTGCCATCAGTCTGACTAGCGCCAGCTCCTACGAGCAGTACTTC.

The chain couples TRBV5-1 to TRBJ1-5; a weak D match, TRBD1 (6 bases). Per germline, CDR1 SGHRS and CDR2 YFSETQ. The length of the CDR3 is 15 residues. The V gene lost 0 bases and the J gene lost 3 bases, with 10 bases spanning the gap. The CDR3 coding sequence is TGCGCCAGCAGCTTGGAAGGGGGGGTCAATCAGCCCCAGCATTTT. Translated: CASSLEGGVNQPQHF.

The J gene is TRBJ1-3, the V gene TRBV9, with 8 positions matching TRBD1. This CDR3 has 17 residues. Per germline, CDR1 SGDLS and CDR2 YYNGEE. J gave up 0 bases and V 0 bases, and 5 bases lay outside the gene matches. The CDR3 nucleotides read TGTGCCAGCAGCGTAGTGGGACAGGCTTACTCTGGAAACACCATATATTTT. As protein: CASSVVGQAYSGNTIYF. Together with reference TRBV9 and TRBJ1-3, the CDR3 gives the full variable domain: DSGVTQTPKHLITATGQRVTLRCSPRSGDLSVYWYQQSLDQGLQFLIQYYNGEERAKGNILERFSAQQFPDLHSELNLSSLELGDSALYFCASSVVGQAYSGNTIYFGEGSWLTVV.

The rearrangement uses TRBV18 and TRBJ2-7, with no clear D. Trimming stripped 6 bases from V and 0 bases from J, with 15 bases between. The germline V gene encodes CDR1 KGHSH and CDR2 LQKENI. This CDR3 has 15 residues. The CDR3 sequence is CASSPVRGGSYEQYF. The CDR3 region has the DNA TGTGCCAGCTCCCCGGTTAGAGGCGGCTCCTACGAGCAGTACTTC.

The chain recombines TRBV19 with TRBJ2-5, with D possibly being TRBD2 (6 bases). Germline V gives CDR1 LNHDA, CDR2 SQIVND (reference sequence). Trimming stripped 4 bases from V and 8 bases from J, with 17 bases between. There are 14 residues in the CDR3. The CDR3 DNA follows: TGTGCCAGTAGTAATACGGGGGAGTTGACCACCCAGTACTTC. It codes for CASSNTGELTTQYF.

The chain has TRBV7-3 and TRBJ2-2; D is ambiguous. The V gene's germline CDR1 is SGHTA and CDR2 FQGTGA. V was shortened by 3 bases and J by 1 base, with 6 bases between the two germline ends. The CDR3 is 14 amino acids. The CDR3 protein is CASSLVGNTGELFF. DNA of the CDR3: TGTGCCAGCAGCTTGGTCGGGAACACCGGGGAGCTGTTTTTT.

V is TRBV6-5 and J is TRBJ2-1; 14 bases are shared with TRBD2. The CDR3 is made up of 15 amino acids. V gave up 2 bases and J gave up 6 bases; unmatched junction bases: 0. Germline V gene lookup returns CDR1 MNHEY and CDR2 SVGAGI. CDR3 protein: CASSYGTSGSNEQFF. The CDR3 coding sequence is TGTGCCAGCAGTTACGGGACTAGCGGGAGCAATGAGCAGTTCTTC.

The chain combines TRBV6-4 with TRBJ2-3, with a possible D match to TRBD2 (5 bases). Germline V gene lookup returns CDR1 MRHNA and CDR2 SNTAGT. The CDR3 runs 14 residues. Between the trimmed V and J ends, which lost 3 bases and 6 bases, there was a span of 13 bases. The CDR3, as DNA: TGTGCCAGCAGTGAAGGACTCGGCCCGGATACGCAGTATTTT. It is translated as CASSEGLGPDTQYF.

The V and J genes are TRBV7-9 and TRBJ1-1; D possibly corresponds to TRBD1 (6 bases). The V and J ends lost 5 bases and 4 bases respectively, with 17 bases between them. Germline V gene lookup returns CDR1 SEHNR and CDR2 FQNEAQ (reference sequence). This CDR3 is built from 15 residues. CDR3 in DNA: TGTGCCAGCAGCCGGACGGGGGGGCTGGGCACTGAAGCTTTCTTT. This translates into CASSRTGGLGTEAFF.

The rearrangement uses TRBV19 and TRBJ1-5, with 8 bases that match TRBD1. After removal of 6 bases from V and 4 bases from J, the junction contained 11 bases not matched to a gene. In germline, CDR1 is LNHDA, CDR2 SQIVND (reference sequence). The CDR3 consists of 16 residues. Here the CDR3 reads CASRSGSGGINQPQHF. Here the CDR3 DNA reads TGTGCCAGTAGATCCGGGTCAGGGGGCATTAATCAGCCCCAGCATTTT.

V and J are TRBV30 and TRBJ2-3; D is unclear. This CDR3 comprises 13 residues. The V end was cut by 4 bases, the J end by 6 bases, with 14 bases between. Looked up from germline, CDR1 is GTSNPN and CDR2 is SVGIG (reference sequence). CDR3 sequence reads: CAWTLGAWDTQYF. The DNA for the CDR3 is TGTGCCTGGACGCTAGGTGCCTGGGATACGCAGTATTTT.

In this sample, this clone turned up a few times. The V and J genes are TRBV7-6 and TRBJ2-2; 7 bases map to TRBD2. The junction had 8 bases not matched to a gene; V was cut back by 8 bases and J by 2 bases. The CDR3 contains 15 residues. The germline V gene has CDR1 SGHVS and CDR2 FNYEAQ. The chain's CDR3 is CASAWGGSNTGELFF. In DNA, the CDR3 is TGTGCCAGCGCGTGGGGGGGGTCCAACACCGGGGAGCTGTTTTTT.

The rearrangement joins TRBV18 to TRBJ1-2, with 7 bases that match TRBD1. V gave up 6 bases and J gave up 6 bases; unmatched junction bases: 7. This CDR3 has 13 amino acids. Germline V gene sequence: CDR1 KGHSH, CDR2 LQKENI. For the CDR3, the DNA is TGTGCCAGCTCCCAAAGACAGGGAGATGGCTACACCTTC. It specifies CASSQRQGDGYTF.

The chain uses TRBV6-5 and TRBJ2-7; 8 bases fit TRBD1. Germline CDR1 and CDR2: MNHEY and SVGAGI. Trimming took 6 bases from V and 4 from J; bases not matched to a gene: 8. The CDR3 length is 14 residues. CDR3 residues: CASRTSGGLYEQYF. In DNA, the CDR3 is TGTGCCAGCAGAACCTCAGGGGGCTTATACGAGCAGTACTTC.

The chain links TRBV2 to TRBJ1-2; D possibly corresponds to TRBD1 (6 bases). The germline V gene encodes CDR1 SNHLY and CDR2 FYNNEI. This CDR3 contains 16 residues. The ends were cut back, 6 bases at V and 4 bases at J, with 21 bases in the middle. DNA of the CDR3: TGTGCCAGCAGGAGGGGGGGGCGTAAAACGTTCTATGGCTACACCTTC. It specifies CASRRGGRKTFYGYTF.

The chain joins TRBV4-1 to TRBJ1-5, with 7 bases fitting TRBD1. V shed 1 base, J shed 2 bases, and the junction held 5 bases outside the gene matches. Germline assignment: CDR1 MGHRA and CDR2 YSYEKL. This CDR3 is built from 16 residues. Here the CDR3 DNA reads TGCGCCAGCAGCCAAGGGAGAGGGGGCCGCAATCAGCCCCAGCATTTT. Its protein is CASSQGRGGRNQPQHF.

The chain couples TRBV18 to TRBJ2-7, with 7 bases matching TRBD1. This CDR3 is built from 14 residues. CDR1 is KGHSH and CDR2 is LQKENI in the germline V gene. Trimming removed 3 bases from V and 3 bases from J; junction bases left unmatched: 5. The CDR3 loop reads CASSPSGQVYEQYF. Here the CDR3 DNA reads TGTGCCAGCTCACCTTCAGGACAGGTCTACGAGCAGTACTTC.

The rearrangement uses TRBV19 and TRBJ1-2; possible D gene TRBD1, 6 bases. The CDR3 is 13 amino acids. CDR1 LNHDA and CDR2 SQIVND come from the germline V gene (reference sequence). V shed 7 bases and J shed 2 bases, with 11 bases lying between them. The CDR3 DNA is TGTGCCAGTATGACCGACAGGAACTATGGCTACACCTTC. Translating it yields CASMTDRNYGYTF.

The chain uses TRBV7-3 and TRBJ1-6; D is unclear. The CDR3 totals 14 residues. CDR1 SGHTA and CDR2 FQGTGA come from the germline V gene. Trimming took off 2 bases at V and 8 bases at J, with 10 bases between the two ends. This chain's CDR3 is CASSLVGVDSPLHF. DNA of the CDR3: TGTGCCAGCAGCTTAGTGGGAGTAGATTCACCCCTCCACTTT.

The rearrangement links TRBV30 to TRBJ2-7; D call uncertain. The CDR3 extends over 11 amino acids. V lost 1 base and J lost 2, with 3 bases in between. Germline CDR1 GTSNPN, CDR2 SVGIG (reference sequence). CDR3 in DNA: TGTGCCTGGAGTGGTACCTACGAGCAGTACTTC. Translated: CAWSGTYEQYF.

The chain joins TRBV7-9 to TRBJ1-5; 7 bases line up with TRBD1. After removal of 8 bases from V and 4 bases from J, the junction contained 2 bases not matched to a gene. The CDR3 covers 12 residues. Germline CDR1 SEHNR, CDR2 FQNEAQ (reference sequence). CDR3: CASGTENQPQHF. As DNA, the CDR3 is TGTGCCAGCGGGACAGAGAATCAGCCCCAGCATTTT.

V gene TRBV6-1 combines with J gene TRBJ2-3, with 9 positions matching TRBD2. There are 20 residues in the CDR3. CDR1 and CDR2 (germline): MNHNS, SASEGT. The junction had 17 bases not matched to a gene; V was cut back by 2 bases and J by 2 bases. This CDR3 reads CASSERGFGGRAWDTDTQYF. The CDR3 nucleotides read TGTGCCAGCAGTGAAAGGGGGTTTGGCGGGAGGGCCTGGGACACAGATACGCAGTATTTT.

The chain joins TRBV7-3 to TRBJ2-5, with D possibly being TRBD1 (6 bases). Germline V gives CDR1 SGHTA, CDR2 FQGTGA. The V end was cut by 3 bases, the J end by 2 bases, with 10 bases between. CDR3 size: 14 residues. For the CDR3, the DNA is TGTGCCAGCAGCTTTAATGGACAGCAAGAGACCCAGTACTTC. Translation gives CASSFNGQQETQYF.